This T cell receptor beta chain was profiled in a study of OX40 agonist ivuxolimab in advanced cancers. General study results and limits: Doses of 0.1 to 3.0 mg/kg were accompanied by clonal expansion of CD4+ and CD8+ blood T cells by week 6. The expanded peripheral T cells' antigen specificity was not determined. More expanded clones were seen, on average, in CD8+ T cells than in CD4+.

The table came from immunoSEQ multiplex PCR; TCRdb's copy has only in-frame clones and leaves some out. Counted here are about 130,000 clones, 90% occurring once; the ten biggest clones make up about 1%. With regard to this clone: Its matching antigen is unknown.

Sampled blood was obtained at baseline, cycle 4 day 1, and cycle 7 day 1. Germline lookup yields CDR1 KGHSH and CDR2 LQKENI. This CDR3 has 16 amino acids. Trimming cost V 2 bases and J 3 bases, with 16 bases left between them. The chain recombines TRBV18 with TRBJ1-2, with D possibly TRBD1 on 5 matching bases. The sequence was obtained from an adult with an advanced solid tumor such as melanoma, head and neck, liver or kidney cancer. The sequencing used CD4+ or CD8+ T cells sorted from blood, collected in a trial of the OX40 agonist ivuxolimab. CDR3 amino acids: CASSPSVDRADYGYTF. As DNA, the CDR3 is TGTGCCAGCTCACCATCAGTCGACAGAGCAGACTATGGCTACACCTTC.